This T cell receptor (beta chain) was identified in a study of T cells expressing NK-cell markers. Study-wide context: From sorted CD3+CD56+NKG2C+, CD3+CD56+NKG2C- and CD3+CD56-NKG2C+ T cells came the TCR beta repertoires.

From its re-call of the 5' RACE reads, TCRdb lists each CDR3 protein once, without DNA. This sample carries about 160,000 distinct CDR3 sequences, with around 21% going to the ten biggest clones. Findings and caveats of the study: Expanded clones of NKG2C+ T cells had an unclear HCMV specificity. A few donors' CD3+CD56-NKG2C+ cells were dominated by the same clonotypes. As a fraction of CD8+ T cells, dominant NKG2C+ clonotypes reached roughly 1.0-8% in 5 to 7 donors.

Points on this clonotype: Its antigen remains unknown.

Germline assignment: CDR1 LGHDT and CDR2 YNNKEL (reference sequence). The CDR3 runs 14 residues. The chain has TRBV3-1 and TRBJ1-1. The TCR comes from a man between 18 and 69 years old in good health. The sequenced material came from blood T cells: a sorted CD56 or NKG2C T cell subset, CD4+ or CD8+ T cells, or bulk PBMC T cells (not recorded which). CDR3 region: CASSQDLGRTEAFF.